This T cell receptor beta chain originates from a study of T-cell reconstitution after alpha-beta-depleted transplantation in children. V dropped 6 bases and J dropped 5; count of bases not matched to a gene: 6. CDR3 length: 15 residues. Germline V CDR1 and CDR2: DFQATT, SNEGSKA (reference sequence). Unique molecular identifiers were incorporated into the prepared TCRbeta library. In TCRdb, the PCR reads were re-called with MiXCR into one record per CDR3 protein. The table lists about 500,000 distinct CDR3 sequences, less than 35% of them singletons, with around 2.5% in the top ten. This clonotype has only a few counts.

The sample consisted of PBMCs from the stem cell graft donor, taken from the stem cell graft. The V call is TRBV20-1, the J call TRBJ2-1; 14 positions agree with TRBD2. The TCR comes from a human donor who donated a stem cell graft to a child with aplastic anemia. The CDR3 coding sequence is TGCAGTGCACGTCCGGGACTAGCGGGAGACAATGAGCAGTTCTTC. Translating it yields CSARPGLAGDNEQFF.